This T cell receptor beta chain was sequenced for a study of blood T cells in healthy people across ages. Sample donors were healthy Caucasian individuals that came from Russia, aged roughly 6 to 100. Trimming shortened V by 6 bases and J by 7 bases, and 18 bases separated the two germline ends. CDR3 size: 13 residues. CDR1 is DFQATT and CDR2 is SNEGSKA in the germline V gene (reference sequence). Combining a sample-barcoded 5' primer with a J-beta primer mix, a second PCR ran for about 7 to 11 cycles. TCRdb ran MiXCR on the 5' RACE reads and lists one entry per CDR3 protein. The repertoire holds more than 1.4 million distinct CDR3 sequences, approximately 38% seen once, with under 8% in the top ten. General study results and limits: Diversity was higher, and naive CD4+ cells more numerous, in long-lived donors than in aged donors.

About this clonotype itself: The antigen is not known.

This chain connects TRBV20-1 to TRBJ1-2, with D maybe TRBD1 (6 bases). The sample comprised blood. The sequence was obtained from a woman in her late teens or twenties in good health. The CDR3 loop is CSAGGGGQAGYTF. The CDR3 DNA is TGCAGTGCCGGGGGTGGGGGGCAAGCTGGCTACACCTTC.